A single T cell receptor (beta chain) is shown here with its context. No cognate antigen has been identified for it. No base qualities exist here, and no much larger clone lies one base off it. A second Seattle source provided samples from volunteer blood donors who had recovered from COVID-19. Collaborating institutions collected whole blood in K2EDTA tubes following their own protocols. Collaborator samples were shipped for TCRbeta analysis as frozen whole blood, isolated PBMCs, or DNA extracted from either sample type. TCRbeta CDR3 regions were amplified from genomic DNA by means of the immunoSEQ Assay, a bias-controlled multiplex PCR. Regarding the original processing steps: Within the assay, amplification of reference gene primers was used to estimate how many nucleated cells each sample contained. To quantify the absolute abundance of each unique TCRbeta CDR3 rearrangement, sequence reads were collapsed and filtered. Productive Simpson clonality was computed per sample as the square root of Simpson's diversity index over productive rearrangements. In its TCRdb copy, this immuneACCESS table keeps in-frame sequences only and misses some clones. Where compared with another copy, unresolved V genes explain less than half of these, and the others have no known cause. The D gene and trimming were derived from the DNA, and the V and J assignments and clone size from that table. In all, the sample holds a few hundred thousand clones, and about 89% of those were seen once. Clones ranked in the top ten supply less than 9.5% of the sample.

This sample was included in a study of blood T cell repertoires in COVID-19 (TCRdb year 2020). Looking at the study overall: Samples from collaborators originated in the United States, Italy and Spain and spanned both the acute and convalescent phases of COVID-19. The repertoires were released in a freely available public database intended as a resource for research on the immune response to SARS-CoV-2. Samples were obtained from the ongoing ImmuneRACE study (first 160 participants) and from some 1,300 subjects provided by 6 global collaborators. The material from the prospective study consisted of cDNA or gDNA derived from T cells, B-cell-depleted T cells, or PBMCs. Nearly every sample came with metadata listing a de-identified subject ID, COVID-19 status, age in years and sex. Where HLA class I and class II types were available, the types were taken from metadata supplied by the sample provider, not from assay-based typing. The dataset comprised deeply sampled blood TCRbeta repertoires from subjects exposed to, actively infected with, or recovered from COVID-19. On the study overall, not on this receptor specifically: Clinical and demographic metadata were provided uncurated, with the amount varying by source and participant.

Via the germline V gene, CDR1 is SGHTA and CDR2 FQGNSA. There are 16 amino acids in the CDR3, from cysteine to phenylalanine inclusive. CDR3 DNA only is kept here, 48 bases in frame from base 1. After removal of 5 bases from V and 8 bases from J, the junction retains 15 bases not matched to a gene. This TCR derives from a woman between 50 and 59 years old who had recovered from COVID-19. Sequenced sample: peripheral blood. The chain employs TRBV7-2 and TRBJ1-1, with 9 bases matching TRBD1. The CDR3 region: CASSPRLLQGAKEAFF. The nucleotide sequence is TGTGCCAGCAGCCCACGGCTTCTACAGGGGGCGAAAGAAGCTTTCTTT.